The source of this TCR beta chain is a study of graft-versus-host responses after intestinal transplantation. Study as a whole: Anti-thymocyte globulin induction was given to all recipients, followed by tacrolimus and steroids for around three years. Overall study results and limits: Early post-transplant HvG declines were associated with peak circulating GvH clone levels. GvH clones appeared in recipient marrow, some first in ileum or blood.

As to this clone: Its antigen is not identified.

TCRdb's copy holds only in-frame clones and misses some; the assay was immunoSEQ multiplex PCR. The table lists more than 80,000 clones, less than 90% of them singletons. Germline V gene data show CDR1 as MNHEY and CDR2 as SVGAGI. The CDR3 extends over 14 amino acids. The V gene lost 5 bases and the J gene lost 3 bases, with 12 bases spanning the gap. The source material was unstimulated CD8+ T cells sorted from spleen or lymph node cells, sampled before intestinal transplant. The chain carries TRBV6-5 and TRBJ2-3; D gene uncertain. The source of this sequence is a human donor who received an intestinal transplant. The CDR3 sequence is CASSLGPGTDTQYF. In DNA form, the CDR3 reads TGTGCCAGCAGTCTCGGGCCTGGGACAGATACGCAGTATTTT.